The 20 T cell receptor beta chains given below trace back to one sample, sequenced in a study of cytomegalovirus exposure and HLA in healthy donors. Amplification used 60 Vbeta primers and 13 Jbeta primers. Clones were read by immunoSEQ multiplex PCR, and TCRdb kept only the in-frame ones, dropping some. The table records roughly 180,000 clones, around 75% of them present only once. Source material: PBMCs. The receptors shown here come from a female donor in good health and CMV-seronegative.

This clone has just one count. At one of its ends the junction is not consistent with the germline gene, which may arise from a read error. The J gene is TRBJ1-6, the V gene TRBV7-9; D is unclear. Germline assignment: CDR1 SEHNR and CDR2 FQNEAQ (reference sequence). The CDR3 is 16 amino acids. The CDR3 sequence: CSSSSLLSSYNSPLHF. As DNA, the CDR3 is TGTTCCAGCAGCTCCCTTCTGAGCTCCTATAATTCACCCCTCCACTTT.

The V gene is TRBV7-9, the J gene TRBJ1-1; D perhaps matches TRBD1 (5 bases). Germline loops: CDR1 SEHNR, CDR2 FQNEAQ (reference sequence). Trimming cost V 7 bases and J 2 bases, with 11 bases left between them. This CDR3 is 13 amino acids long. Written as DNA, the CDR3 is TGTGCCAGCATCCAGACAGTTAACACTGAAGCTTTCTTT. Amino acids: CASIQTVNTEAFF. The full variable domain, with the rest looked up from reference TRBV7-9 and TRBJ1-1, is DTGVSQNPRHKITKRGQNVTFRCDPISEHNRLYWYRQTLGQGPEFLTYFQNEAQLEKSRLLSDRFSAERPKGSFSTLEIQRTEQGDSAMYLCASIQTVNTEAFFGQGTRLTVV.

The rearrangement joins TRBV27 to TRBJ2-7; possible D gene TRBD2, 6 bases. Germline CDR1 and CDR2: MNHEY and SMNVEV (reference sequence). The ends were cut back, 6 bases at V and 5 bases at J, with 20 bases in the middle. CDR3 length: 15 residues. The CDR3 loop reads CASSPFREQFHEQYF. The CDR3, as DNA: TGTGCCAGCAGCCCCTTTCGGGAGCAATTCCACGAGCAGTACTTC.

This CDR3 reads CASSYNSSPNSPLHF. CDR3 bases: TGCGCCAGCAGCTACAACAGTTCCCCCAATTCACCCCTCCACTTT. The chain uses TRBV5-1 and TRBJ1-6; D is unresolved. Germline CDR1 and CDR2: SGHRS and YFSETQ. This CDR3 contains 15 residues. The ends were cut back, 3 bases at V and 7 bases at J, with 14 bases in the middle. Looking up the rest from reference TRBV5-1 and TRBJ1-6 gives the full variable domain: KAGVTQTPRYLIKTRGQQVTLSCSPISGHRSVSWYQQTPGQGLQFLFEYFSETQRNKGNFPGRFSGRQFSNSRSEMNVSTLELGDSALYLCASSYNSSPNSPLHFGNGTRLTVT.

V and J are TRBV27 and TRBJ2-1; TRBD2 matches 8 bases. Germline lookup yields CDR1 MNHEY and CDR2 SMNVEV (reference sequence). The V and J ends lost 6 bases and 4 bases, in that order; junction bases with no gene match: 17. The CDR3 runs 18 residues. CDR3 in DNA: TGTGCCAGCAGGGGGAGGAAGCGGGAGAACGCGGTTTACAATGAGCAGTTCTTC. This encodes CASRGRKRENAVYNEQFF.

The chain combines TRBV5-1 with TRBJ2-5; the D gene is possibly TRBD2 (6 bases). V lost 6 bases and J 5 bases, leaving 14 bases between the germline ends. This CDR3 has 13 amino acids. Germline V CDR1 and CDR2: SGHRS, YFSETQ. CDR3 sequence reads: CASTPGAGETQYF. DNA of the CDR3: TGCGCCAGCACCCCCGGGGCGGGGGAGACCCAGTACTTC.

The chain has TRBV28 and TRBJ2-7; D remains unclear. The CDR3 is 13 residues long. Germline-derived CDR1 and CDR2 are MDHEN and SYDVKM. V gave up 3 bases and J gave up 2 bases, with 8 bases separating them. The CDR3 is CASSLGETYEQYF. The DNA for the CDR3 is TGTGCCAGCAGTTTGGGCGAGACCTACGAGCAGTACTTC.

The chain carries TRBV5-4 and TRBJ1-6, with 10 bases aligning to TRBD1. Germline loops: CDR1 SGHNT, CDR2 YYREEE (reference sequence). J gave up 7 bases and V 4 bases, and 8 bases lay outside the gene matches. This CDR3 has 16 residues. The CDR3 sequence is CASSARQGAGNSPLHF. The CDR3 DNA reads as TGTGCCAGCAGCGCCCGACAGGGGGCGGGCAATTCACCCCTCCACTTT.

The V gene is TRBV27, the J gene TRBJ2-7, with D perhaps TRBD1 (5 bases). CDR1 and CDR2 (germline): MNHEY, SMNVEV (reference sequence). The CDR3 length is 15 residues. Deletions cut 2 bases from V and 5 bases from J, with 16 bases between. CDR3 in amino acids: CASSLTAGMVNEQYF. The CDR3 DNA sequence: TGTGCCAGCAGTTTAACGGCAGGGATGGTTAACGAGCAGTACTTC.

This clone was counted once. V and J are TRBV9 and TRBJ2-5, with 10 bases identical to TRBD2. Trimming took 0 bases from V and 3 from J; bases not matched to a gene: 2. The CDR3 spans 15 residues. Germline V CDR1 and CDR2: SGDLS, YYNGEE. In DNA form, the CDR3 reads TGTGCCAGCAGCGTAGGGACTAGCGGAGAAGAGACCCAGTACTTC. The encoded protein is CASSVGTSGEETQYF.

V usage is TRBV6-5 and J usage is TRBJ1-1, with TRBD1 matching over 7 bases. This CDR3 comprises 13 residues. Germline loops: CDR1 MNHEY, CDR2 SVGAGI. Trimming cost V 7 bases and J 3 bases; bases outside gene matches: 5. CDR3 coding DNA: TGTGCCAGCAATACAGGGGACCACACTGAAGCTTTCTTT. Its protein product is CASNTGDHTEAFF.

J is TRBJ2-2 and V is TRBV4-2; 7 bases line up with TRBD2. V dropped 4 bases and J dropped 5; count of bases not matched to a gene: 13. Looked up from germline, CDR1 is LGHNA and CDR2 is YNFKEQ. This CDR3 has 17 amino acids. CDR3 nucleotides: TGTGCCAGCAGCCGTGGGTGGAGCGGGACGCGGACCGGGGAGCTGTTTTTT. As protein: CASSRGWSGTRTGELFF.

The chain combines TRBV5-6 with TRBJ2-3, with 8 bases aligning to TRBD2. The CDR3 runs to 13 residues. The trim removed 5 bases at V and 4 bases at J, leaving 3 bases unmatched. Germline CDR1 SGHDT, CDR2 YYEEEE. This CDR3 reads CASSRGGSDTQYF. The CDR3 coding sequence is TGTGCCAGCAGTCGGGGGGGCTCAGATACGCAGTATTTT.

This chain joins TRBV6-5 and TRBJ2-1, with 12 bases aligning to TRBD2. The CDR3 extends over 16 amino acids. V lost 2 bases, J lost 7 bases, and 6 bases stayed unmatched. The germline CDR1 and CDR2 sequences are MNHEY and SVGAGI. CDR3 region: CASSYVTSGRVNEQFF. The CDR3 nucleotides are TGTGCCAGCAGTTACGTGACTAGCGGGAGAGTGAATGAGCAGTTCTTC.

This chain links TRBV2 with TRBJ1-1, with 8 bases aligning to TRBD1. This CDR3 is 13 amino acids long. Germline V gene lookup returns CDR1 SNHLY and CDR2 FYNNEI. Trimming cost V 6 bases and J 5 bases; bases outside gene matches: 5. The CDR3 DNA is TGTGCCAGCAGGACAGGGGCAAGGACTGAAGCTTTCTTT. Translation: CASRTGARTEAFF.

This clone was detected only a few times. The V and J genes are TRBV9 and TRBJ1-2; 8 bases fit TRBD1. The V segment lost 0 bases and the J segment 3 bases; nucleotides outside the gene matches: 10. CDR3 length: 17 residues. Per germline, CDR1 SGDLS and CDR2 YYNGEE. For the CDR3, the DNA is TGTGCCAGCAGCGTAGCAACAGGGGGAGTGAGTTACTATGGCTACACCTTC. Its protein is CASSVATGGVSYYGYTF.

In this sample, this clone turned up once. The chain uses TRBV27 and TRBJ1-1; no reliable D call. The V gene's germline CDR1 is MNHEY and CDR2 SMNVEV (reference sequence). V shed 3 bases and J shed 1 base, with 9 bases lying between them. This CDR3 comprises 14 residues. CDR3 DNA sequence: TGTGCCAGCAGTTTCGGACTTACGAACACTGAAGCTTTCTTT. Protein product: CASSFGLTNTEAFF.

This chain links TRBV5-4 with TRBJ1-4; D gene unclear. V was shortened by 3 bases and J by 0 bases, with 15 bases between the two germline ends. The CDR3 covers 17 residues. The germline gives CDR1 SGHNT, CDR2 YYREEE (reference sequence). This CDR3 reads CASSSEPRLATNEKLFF. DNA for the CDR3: TGTGCCAGCAGCTCCGAGCCTCGACTTGCAACTAATGAAAAACTGTTTTTT.

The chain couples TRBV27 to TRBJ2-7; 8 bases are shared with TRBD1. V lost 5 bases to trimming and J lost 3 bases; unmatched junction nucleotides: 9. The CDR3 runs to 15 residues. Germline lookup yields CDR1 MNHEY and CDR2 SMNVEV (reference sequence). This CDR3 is CASSPRGQGYYEQYF. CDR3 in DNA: TGTGCCAGCAGTCCCCGTGGACAGGGATACTACGAGCAGTACTTC.

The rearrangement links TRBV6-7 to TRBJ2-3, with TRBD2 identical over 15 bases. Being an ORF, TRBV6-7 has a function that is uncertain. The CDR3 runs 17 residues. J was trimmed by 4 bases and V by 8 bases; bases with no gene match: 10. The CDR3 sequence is CASRGLAGGRNSDTQYF. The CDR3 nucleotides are TGTGCCAGCCGGGGACTAGCGGGGGGACGGAACTCAGATACGCAGTATTTT.